The 12 T cell receptor beta chains listed next were all sequenced from one sample in a study of shared clonotypes between healthy human individuals. Method: immunoSEQ multiplex PCR; TCRdb's copy keeps in-frame clones and lacks some. The sample shows 2 million to 3 million clones, more than 85% of them seen only once. The sequenced material came from naive CD4+ T cells from PBMCs. The sample's subset: CD45RA+ positively selected. Receptor source: a man aged 18 to 29 in good health. Some clones in this sample may be carry-over from other donors' samples.

The chain employs TRBV18 and TRBJ2-5; 7 bases are shared with TRBD2. J gave up 2 bases and V 3 bases, and 15 bases lay outside the gene matches. The CDR3 is made up of 18 amino acids. The V gene's germline CDR1 is KGHSH and CDR2 LQKENI. The CDR3 protein is CASSPRLLSLAAQETQYF. Written as DNA, the CDR3 is TGTGCCAGCTCACCCCGATTACTCAGTCTAGCGGCACAAGAGACCCAGTACTTC.

The genes are TRBV5-1 and TRBJ2-3; D call uncertain. Germline V gives CDR1 SGHRS, CDR2 YFSETQ. V was shortened by 1 base and J by 4 bases, with 13 bases between the two germline ends. The CDR3 contains 15 residues. The CDR3, as DNA: TGCGCCAGCAGCTTGCGCTCCGGTAGTTCAGATACGCAGTATTTT. Encoded protein: CASSLRSGSSDTQYF.

The V call is TRBV2, the J call TRBJ2-3, with 8 bases aligning to TRBD2. CDR3 size: 16 residues. V was clipped by 5 bases and J by 5 bases; unmatched bases: 12. Looked up from germline, CDR1 is SNHLY and CDR2 is FYNNEI. The CDR3 coding sequence is TGTGCCAGCAGTCTCGGACTAGCAGTTAGGCGAGATACGCAGTATTTT. Encoded protein: CASSLGLAVRRDTQYF. Complete variable domain (other parts from reference TRBV2 and TRBJ2-3): EPEVTQTPSHQVTQMGQEVILRCVPISNHLYFYWYRQILGQKVEFLVSFYNNEISEKSEIFDDQFSVERPDGSNFTLKIRSTKLEDSAMYFCASSLGLAVRRDTQYFGPGTRLTVL.

J is TRBJ2-5 and V is TRBV9; 7 nucleotides align to TRBD2. V shed 4 bases and J 5 bases; nucleotides not matched to a gene: 8. CDR1 SGDLS and CDR2 YYNGEE come from the germline V gene. This CDR3 comprises 14 residues. CDR3 sequence reads: CASSPRWGGETQYF. Here the CDR3 DNA reads TGTGCCAGCAGCCCCCGTTGGGGAGGGGAGACCCAGTACTTC.

In regard to this clone: Other DNA sequences within the sample encode an identical CDR3. The CDR3 DNA is TGTGCCTGGGGACCCTACAATGAGCAGTTCTTC. It specifies CAWGPYNEQFF. V gene TRBV30 combines with J gene TRBJ2-1; D unclear. CDR1 is GTSNPN and CDR2 is SVGIG in the germline V gene (reference sequence). V was trimmed by 5 bases and J by 2 bases, leaving 4 bases between them. This CDR3 is built from 11 residues.

The rearrangement links TRBV5-4 to TRBJ2-1; the match to TRBD2 covers 7 bases. The V and J ends lost 4 bases and 8 bases, in that order; junction bases with no gene match: 6. The CDR3 is 13 amino acids. Germline CDR1 reads SGHNT; CDR2 reads YYREEE (reference sequence). CDR3 sequence: CASSPRLAYEQFF. DNA of the CDR3: TGTGCCAGCAGCCCTCGACTAGCCTATGAGCAGTTCTTC. Based on the CDR3 plus reference TRBV5-4 and TRBJ2-1, the full variable domain is ETGVTQSPTHLIKTRGQQVTLRCSSQSGHNTVSWYQQALGQGPQFIFQYYREEENGRGNFPPRFSGLQFPNYSSELNVNALELDDSALYLCASSPRLAYEQFFGPGTRLTVL.

Only one count was recorded for this clone. Other DNA variants within this sample encode the same CDR3. This chain joins TRBV12-5 and TRBJ2-2; no firm D call. Trimming cost V 6 bases and J 3 bases, with 5 bases left between them. CDR3 length: 12 amino acids. Germline V lookup: CDR1 LGHNT, CDR2 FRNRAP. As DNA, the CDR3 is TGTGCTAGTGGCCGCGACACCGGGGAGCTGTTTTTT. Protein sequence: CASGRDTGELFF.

This sequence joins TRBV4-3 and TRBJ2-2; TRBD2 agrees at 7 bases. J was trimmed by 3 bases and V by 3 bases; bases with no gene match: 16. This CDR3 is 19 amino acids long. CDR1 and CDR2 from the germline V gene are LGHNA and YSLEER. The CDR3 region is CASSHLNRQYRGDTGELFF. The CDR3 nucleotides are TGCGCCAGCAGCCACCTCAACAGACAGTACCGGGGGGACACCGGGGAGCTGTTTTTT.

In this sample, this clone turned up once. J is TRBJ1-5 and V is TRBV29-1; unclear D gene. The CDR3 runs to 15 residues. Germline CDR1 reads SQVTM; CDR2 reads ANQGSEA. The V gene lost 5 bases and the J gene lost 1 base, with 15 bases spanning the gap. CDR3 region: CSVLVSGRSNQPQHF. DNA of the CDR3: TGCAGCGTTTTAGTATCCGGTAGGAGCAATCAGCCCCAGCATTTT.

This chain uses TRBV6-5 with TRBJ2-5; D is uncertain. This CDR3 has 13 amino acids. Per germline, CDR1 MNHEY and CDR2 SVGAGI. Trimming pared 2 bases from V and 5 bases from J, leaving 9 bases between. The CDR3 nucleotides read TGTGCCAGCAGTTACAAAGGAGATGAGACCCAGTACTTC. Translation: CASSYKGDETQYF.

In its sample, this clone was seen a few times. In the same sample, other DNA sequences code for this CDR3. The rearrangement uses TRBV5-1 and TRBJ2-5; 8 positions match TRBD1. V was clipped by 4 bases and J by 2 bases; unmatched bases: 1. Germline V CDR1 and CDR2: SGHRS, YFSETQ. This CDR3 spans 13 amino acids. CDR3 bases: TGCGCCAGCAGCCGGGACAGGCAAGAGACCCAGTACTTC. Residues: CASSRDRQETQYF.

Comments on this clone: The same CDR3 arises from other DNA sequences in this sample as well. The chain is built from TRBV6-6 and TRBJ2-7; D tentatively reads TRBD1 or TRBD2 (5 bases each). Germline-derived CDR1 and CDR2 are MNHNY and SVGAGI (reference sequence). V was trimmed by 0 bases and J by 3 bases, leaving 12 bases between them. The CDR3 runs to 15 residues. The CDR3 DNA sequence: TGTGCCAGCAGTTACTCGACTGGGGCGGGCTACGAGCAGTACTTC. Encoded protein: CASSYSTGAGYEQYF.